This paragraph reports one T cell receptor beta chain. Its antigen is currently unknown. The data stem from a study of cytomegalovirus exposure and HLA in healthy donors. The data were produced by immunoSEQ multiplex PCR, yet TCRdb's version contains in-frame clones alone and is incomplete. The sample has some 170,000 clones, around nine tenths seen once. The germline gives CDR1 MNHGY, CDR2 SAAAGT. The CDR3 consists of 17 residues. Trimming cost V 3 bases and J 6 bases, with 24 bases left between them. Donors came from a validation cohort of over a hundred subjects, distinct from the first 666-subject cohort. General study points: Rare TCR sequences dominated, though some public TCRs recurred in many donors. Both high specificity and high sensitivity reportedly marked the classifier's diagnosis of cytomegalovirus status. The finding came from a later analysis; first-cohort TCR clusters tended to co-occur in the 130 or so validation repertoires.

The TCR sequence derives from a man aged 25 to 45 in good health and CMV-seropositive. This rearrangement joins TRBV6-8 to TRBJ2-7; D is possibly TRBD1 or TRBD2 (6 bases each). Sequenced sample: PBMCs. CDR3 protein: CASSYGLGTNIGGEQYF. In nucleotides, the CDR3 is TGTGCCAGCAGTTATGGGTTAGGGACAAACATCGGGGGCGAGCAGTACTTC.